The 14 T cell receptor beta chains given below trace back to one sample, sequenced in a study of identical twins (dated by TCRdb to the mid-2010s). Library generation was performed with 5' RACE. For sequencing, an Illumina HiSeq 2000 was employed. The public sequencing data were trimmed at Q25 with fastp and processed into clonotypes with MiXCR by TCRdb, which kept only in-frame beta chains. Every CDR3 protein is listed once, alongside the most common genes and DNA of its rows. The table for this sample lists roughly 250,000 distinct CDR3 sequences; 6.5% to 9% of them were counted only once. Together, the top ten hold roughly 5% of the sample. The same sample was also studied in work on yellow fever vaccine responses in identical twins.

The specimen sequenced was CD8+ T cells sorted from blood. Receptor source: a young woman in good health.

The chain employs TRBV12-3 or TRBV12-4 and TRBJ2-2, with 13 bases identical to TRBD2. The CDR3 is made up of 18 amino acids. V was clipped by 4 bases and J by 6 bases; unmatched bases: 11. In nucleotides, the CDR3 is TGTGCCAGCAGTTCCCTACTTCGGACTAGCGGGAGTGCCGGGGAGCTGTTTTTT. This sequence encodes CASSSLLRTSGSAGELFF.

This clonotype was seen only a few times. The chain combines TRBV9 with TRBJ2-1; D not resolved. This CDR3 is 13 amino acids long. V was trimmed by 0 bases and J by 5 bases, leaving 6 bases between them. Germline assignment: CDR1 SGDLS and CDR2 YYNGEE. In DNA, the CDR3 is TGTGCCAGCAGCGTAGAACGGGACAATGAGCAGTTCTTC. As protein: CASSVERDNEQFF.

CDR3 nucleotide sequence: TGCGCCAGCAGCTCCCGGGACCTTCGCACAGATACGCAGTATTTT. It encodes CASSSRDLRTDTQYF. This chain uses TRBV4-1 with TRBJ2-3, with D perhaps being TRBD1 or TRBD2 (5 bases each). V lost 5 bases and J lost 1, with 13 bases in between. CDR3 length: 15 amino acids. CDR1 and CDR2 (germline): MGHRA, YSYEKL.

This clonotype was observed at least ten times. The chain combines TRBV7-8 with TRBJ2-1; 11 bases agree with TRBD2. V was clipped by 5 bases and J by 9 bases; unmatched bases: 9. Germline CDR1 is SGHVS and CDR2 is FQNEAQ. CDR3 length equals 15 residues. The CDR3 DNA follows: TGTGCCAGCAGCAGATTAGCGGGGGGGCCCATTGAGCAGTTCTTC. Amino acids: CASSRLAGGPIEQFF.

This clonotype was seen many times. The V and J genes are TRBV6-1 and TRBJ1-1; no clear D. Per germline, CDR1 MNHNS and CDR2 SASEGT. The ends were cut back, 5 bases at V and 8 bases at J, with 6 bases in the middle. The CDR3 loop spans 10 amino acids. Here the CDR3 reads CASSSGEAFF. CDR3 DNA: TGTGCCAGCAGTTCTGGGGAAGCTTTCTTT.

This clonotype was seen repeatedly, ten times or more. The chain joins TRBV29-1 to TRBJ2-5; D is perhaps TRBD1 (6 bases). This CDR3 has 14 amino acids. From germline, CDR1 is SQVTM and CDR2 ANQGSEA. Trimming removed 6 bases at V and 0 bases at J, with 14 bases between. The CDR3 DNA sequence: TGCAGCGTGGACCCGACAGGCAACCAAGAGACCCAGTACTTC. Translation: CSVDPTGNQETQYF.

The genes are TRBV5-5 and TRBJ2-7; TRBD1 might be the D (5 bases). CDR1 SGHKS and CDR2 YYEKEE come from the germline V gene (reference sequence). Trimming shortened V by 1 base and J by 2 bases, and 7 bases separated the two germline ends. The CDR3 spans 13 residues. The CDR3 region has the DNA TGTGCCAGCAGCTTGTCGGACACCTACGAGCAGTACTTC. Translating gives CASSLSDTYEQYF.

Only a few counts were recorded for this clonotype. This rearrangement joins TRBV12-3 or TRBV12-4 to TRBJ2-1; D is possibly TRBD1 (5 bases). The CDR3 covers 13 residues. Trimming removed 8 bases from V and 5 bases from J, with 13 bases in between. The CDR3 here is CASAVGPHNEQFF. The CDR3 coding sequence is TGTGCCAGCGCAGTGGGGCCCCACAATGAGCAGTTCTTC.

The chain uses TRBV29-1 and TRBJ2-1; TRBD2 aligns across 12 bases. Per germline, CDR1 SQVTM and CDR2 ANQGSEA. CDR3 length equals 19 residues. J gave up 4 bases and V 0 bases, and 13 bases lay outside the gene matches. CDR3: CSVEEGLAGKLGKYNEQFF. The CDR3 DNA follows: TGCAGCGTTGAAGAGGGACTAGCGGGCAAGTTGGGAAAGTACAATGAGCAGTTCTTC.

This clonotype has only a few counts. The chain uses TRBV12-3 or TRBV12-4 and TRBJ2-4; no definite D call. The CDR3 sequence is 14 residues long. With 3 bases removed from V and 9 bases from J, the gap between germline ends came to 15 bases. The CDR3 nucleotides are TGTGCCAGCAGTTTGATGGTTGGTATCGGCATTCAGTACTTC. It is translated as CASSLMVGIGIQYF.

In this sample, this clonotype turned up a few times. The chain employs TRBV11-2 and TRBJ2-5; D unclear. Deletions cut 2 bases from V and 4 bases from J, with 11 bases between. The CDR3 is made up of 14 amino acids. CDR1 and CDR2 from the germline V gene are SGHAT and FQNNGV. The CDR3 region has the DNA TGTGCCAGCAGCTTAAAAAATCGGGTAGAGACCCAGTACTTC. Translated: CASSLKNRVETQYF.

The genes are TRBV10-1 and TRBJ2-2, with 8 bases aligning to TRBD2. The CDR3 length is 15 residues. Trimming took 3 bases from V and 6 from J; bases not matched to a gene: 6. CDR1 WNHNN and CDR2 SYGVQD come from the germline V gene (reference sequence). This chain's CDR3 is CASSDLRLASGELFF. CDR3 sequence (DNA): TGCGCCAGCAGTGATCTGAGACTAGCGTCCGGGGAGCTGTTTTTT.

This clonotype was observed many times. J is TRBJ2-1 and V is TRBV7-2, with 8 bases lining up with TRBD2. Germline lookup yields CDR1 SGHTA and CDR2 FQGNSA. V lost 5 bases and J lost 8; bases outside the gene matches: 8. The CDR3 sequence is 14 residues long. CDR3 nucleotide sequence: TGTGCCAGCAGCCCCTCAGGGACTAGGGATGAGCAGTTCTTC. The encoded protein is CASSPSGTRDEQFF.

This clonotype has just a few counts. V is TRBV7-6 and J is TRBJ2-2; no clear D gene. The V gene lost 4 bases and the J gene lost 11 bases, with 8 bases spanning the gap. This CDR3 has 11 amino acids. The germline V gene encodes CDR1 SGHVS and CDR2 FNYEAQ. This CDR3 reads CASSSPLELFF. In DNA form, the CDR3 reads TGTGCCAGCAGCTCACCCCTTGAGCTGTTTTTT.